Below are 16 T cell receptor beta chains sequenced from a single sample in a study of T cells after yellow fever vaccination. TCRdb re-called the 5' RACE reads with MiXCR, one entry per CDR3 protein. The sample has 200,000 to 300,000 distinct CDR3 sequences; 3.6% are singletons. The starting material was PBMCs, obtained 15 days after the yellow fever booster vaccination. Every receptor here comes from a man between 18 and 35 years old who received the YFV17D yellow fever vaccine.

Ten or more counts support this clonotype. The chain uses TRBV4-2 and TRBJ1-5; weak D call: TRBD1 (6 bases). From germline, CDR1 is LGHNA and CDR2 YNFKEQ. CDR3 length equals 15 residues. V lost 1 base and J 2 bases, leaving 9 bases between the germline ends. CDR3 loop: CASSQVRQGNQPQHF. The CDR3 coding sequence is TGTGCCAGCAGCCAAGTTAGACAGGGCAATCAGCCCCAGCATTTT.

This clonotype was counted ten times or more. The CDR3 nucleotides are TGCGCCAGCAGCTTGGCCGGGACTAGTAGGGGCCGAGAGACCCAGTACTTC. Translation gives CASSLAGTSRGRETQYF. The rearrangement links TRBV5-1 to TRBJ2-5, with 8 bases aligning to TRBD2. CDR3 length: 17 amino acids. From germline, CDR1 is SGHRS and CDR2 YFSETQ. J was trimmed by 4 bases and V by 0 bases; bases with no gene match: 11.

This clonotype has ten or more counts. V is TRBV7-2 and J is TRBJ2-2; D call uncertain. V lost 5 bases and J lost 6, with 16 bases in between. Germline V CDR1 and CDR2: SGHTA, FQGNSA. This CDR3 has 15 amino acids. The CDR3, as DNA: TGTGCCAGCAGCCTAGTTCCGGGCATTTCCGGGGAGCTGTTTTTT. This translates into CASSLVPGISGELFF.

The chain carries TRBV5-1 and TRBJ2-3; 9 positions match TRBD2. This CDR3 is built from 15 residues. The germline CDR1 and CDR2 sequences are SGHRS and YFSETQ. With V trimmed by 6 bases and J by 4 bases, 9 bases remained unmatched. CDR3 sequence: CASTGGGAGADTQYF. The CDR3 DNA follows: TGCGCCAGCACCGGCGGGGGGGCCGGGGCAGATACGCAGTATTTT.

The chain combines TRBV3-2 with TRBJ1-1; the DNA was not compared with TRBD1, the D call given in the table. TRBV3-2 is a recognized pseudogene. The CDR3 spans 13 residues. CDR3 sequence reads: CASSRQGRTEAFF. The CDR3 nucleotides read TGTGCCAGCAGTAGACAGGGACGGACTGAAGCTTTCTTT.

The sample holds many counts of this clonotype. This sequence joins TRBV7-3 and TRBJ2-1; D perhaps matches TRBD2 (6 bases). Germline V gives CDR1 SGHTA, CDR2 FQGTGA. V was cut by 5 bases and J by 0 bases, with 11 bases left in between. The CDR3 extends over 15 amino acids. The CDR3, as DNA: TGTGCCAGCAGCATAGCGGAAAGCTCCTACAATGAGCAGTTCTTC. Translating gives CASSIAESSYNEQFF. The full variable domain, in which reference TRBV7-3 and TRBJ2-1 provide the parts outside the CDR3, is GAGVSQTPSNKVTEKGKYVELRCDPISGHTALYWYRQSLGQGPEFLIYFQGTGAADDSGLPNDRFFAVRPEGSVSTLKIQRTERGDSAVYLCASSIAESSYNEQFFGPGTRLTVL.

This clonotype has at least ten counts. The chain joins TRBV6-6 to TRBJ2-7, with 11 bases fitting TRBD1. Germline V lookup: CDR1 MNHNY, CDR2 SVGAGI (reference sequence). The junction had 4 bases not matched to a gene; V was cut back by 6 bases and J by 0 bases. CDR3 length equals 15 residues. CDR3 sequence (DNA): TGTGCCAGCAGACCAGGGACAGGGGGCTCCTACGAGCAGTACTTC. Encoded protein: CASRPGTGGSYEQYF.

This clonotype showed up many times. The chain recombines TRBV6-2 or TRBV6-3 with TRBJ2-7; D is undetermined. CDR1 is MNHEY, CDR2 SVGEGT, per germline. The CDR3 extends over 16 amino acids. Trimming pared 7 bases from V and 6 bases from J, leaving 25 bases between. The CDR3 protein is CASTVRLVPLFGEQYF. The CDR3 DNA follows: TGTGCCAGCACCGTTAGGCTAGTTCCCTTATTCGGCGAGCAGTACTTC.

This clonotype was counted at least ten times. The CDR3 sequence: CSARGAGQGSEELFF. The CDR3 nucleotides read TGCAGTGCTAGGGGGGCGGGACAGGGGAGTGAGGAGCTGTTTTTT. The V and J genes are TRBV20-1 and TRBJ2-2, with 10 bases matching TRBD1. With 3 bases clipped from V and 10 bases from J, the junction kept 11 bases outside the gene matches. The CDR3 covers 15 residues. From germline, CDR1 is DFQATT and CDR2 SNEGSKA (reference sequence).

This clonotype was recorded many times. The chain employs TRBV7-9 and TRBJ2-2, with D hard to call. Germline loops: CDR1 SEHNR, CDR2 FQNEAQ (reference sequence). The CDR3 runs to 16 residues. The V end lost 7 bases, the J end lost 1 base, and 16 bases lay between the germline ends. In DNA, the CDR3 is TGTGCCAGCACCCCGCGTAGGCAGAAGAACACCGGGGAGCTGTTTTTT. Protein product: CASTPRRQKNTGELFF.

This clonotype showed up many times. The chain recombines TRBV5-1 with TRBJ2-7; D is unresolved. CDR3 length equals 13 residues. In germline, CDR1 is SGHRS, CDR2 YFSETQ. V was trimmed by 1 base and J by 2 bases, leaving 7 bases between them. CDR3 protein: CASSLRPPYEQYF. The CDR3 DNA is TGCGCCAGCAGCTTGCGTCCCCCCTACGAGCAGTACTTC.

Many counts were recorded for this clonotype. The chain has TRBV7-2 and TRBJ2-7; 9 positions agree with TRBD2. CDR1 is SGHTA and CDR2 is FQGNSA in the germline V gene. The CDR3 runs to 14 residues. Trimming took 1 base from V and 4 from J; bases not matched to a gene: 2. In DNA, the CDR3 is TGTGCCAGCAGCTTAGGGCTAGCGGGATACGAGCAGTACGTC. It codes for CASSLGLAGYEQYV.

This clonotype was detected ten times or more. The V gene is TRBV12-3 or TRBV12-4, the J gene TRBJ1-1, with D perhaps TRBD1 (6 bases). The ends were cut back, 5 bases at V and 0 bases at J, with 13 bases in the middle. The CDR3 has 15 residues. The DNA of the CDR3 is TGTGCCAGCAGTCTTTACAGGGATATGAACACTGAAGCTTTCTTT. It codes for CASSLYRDMNTEAFF.

This clonotype was recorded many times. This chain links TRBV5-6 with TRBJ2-1; D might be TRBD1 (5 bases). CDR3 size: 16 residues. Germline-derived CDR1 and CDR2 are SGHDT and YYEEEE. The V end lost 0 bases, the J end lost 3 bases, and 13 bases lay between the germline ends. This CDR3 reads CASSLGLLGDYNEQFF. The DNA for the CDR3 is TGTGCCAGCAGCTTGGGCCTCCTAGGGGACTACAATGAGCAGTTCTTC.

This clonotype showed up many times. V gene TRBV10-3 combines with J gene TRBJ2-3, with D perhaps TRBD1 (5 bases). This CDR3 is built from 13 residues. Trimming stripped 10 bases from V and 1 base from J, with 12 bases between. The germline gives CDR1 ENHRY, CDR2 SYGVKD. CDR3 in amino acids: CATAGMGTDTQYF. The CDR3 DNA reads as TGTGCCACCGCAGGGATGGGCACAGATACGCAGTATTTT.

This clonotype was detected ten times or more. The chain couples TRBV11-2 to TRBJ2-3; 8 bases are shared with TRBD2. Trimming at V came to 5 bases and at J to 4 bases, leaving 11 bases not matched to a gene. Germline CDR1 reads SGHAT; CDR2 reads FQNNGV. CDR3 length equals 16 residues. The CDR3 nucleotides are TGTGCCAGCAGCCGTAGACACCTCGGGAGGGCAGATACGCAGTATTTT. This sequence encodes CASSRRHLGRADTQYF.